Below are 10 T cell receptor beta chains sequenced from a single sample in a study of cytomegalovirus exposure and HLA in healthy donors. With 60 Vbeta and 13 Jbeta primers, the PCR was carried out. Profiling relied on immunoSEQ multiplex PCR, and the TCRdb table lists in-frame clones only, not all of them. The sample shows more than 150,000 clones, over 75% of them seen only once. Sequencing used PBMCs. These receptors were taken from a man aged 40-49 years in good health and CMV-seropositive.

The chain combines TRBV7-8 with TRBJ2-5, with D perhaps matching TRBD2 (6 bases). The V end lost 6 bases, the J end lost 2 bases, and 13 bases lay between the germline ends. The V gene's germline CDR1 is SGHVS and CDR2 FQNEAQ. This CDR3 has 14 amino acids. CDR3 sequence reads: CASRDRGLQETQYF. The CDR3 bases are TGTGCCAGCAGGGACCGGGGGTTACAAGAGACCCAGTACTTC.

The chain uses TRBV4-1 and TRBJ1-2; possibly TRBD1 for D (6 bases). V was clipped by 4 bases and J by 10 bases, with 19 bases between them. Germline V gene sequence: CDR1 MGHRA, CDR2 YSYEKL. This CDR3 spans 14 amino acids. CDR3 loop: CASSLSGTQGDYTF. The CDR3 nucleotides are TGCGCCAGCAGCCTATCCGGGACACAAGGAGACTACACCTTC.

A remark on this clone: The same CDR3 can be traced to other DNA sequences in this sample. The rearrangement links TRBV9 to TRBJ1-1; D unclear. The CDR3 is 14 amino acids. Germline CDR1 is SGDLS and CDR2 is YYNGEE. V shed 0 bases and J shed 1 base, with 7 bases lying between them. This chain's CDR3 is CASSVAAGNTEAFF. DNA for the CDR3: TGTGCCAGCAGCGTAGCGGCGGGGAACACTGAAGCTTTCTTT.

As for this clone: The sample has other DNA sequences that encode this CDR3 too. This chain uses TRBV6-5 with TRBJ1-1; D might be TRBD1 (6 bases). The germline V gene encodes CDR1 MNHEY and CDR2 SVGAGI. Trimming removed 4 bases at V and 3 bases at J, with 12 bases between. This CDR3 region has 14 residues. This chain's CDR3 is CASSSRGGDTEAFF. DNA for the CDR3: TGTGCCAGCAGTTCGAGAGGGGGGGACACTGAAGCTTTCTTT.

V and J are TRBV5-1 and TRBJ2-1, with 11 bases matching TRBD1. The V gene end was trimmed by 4 bases and the J gene end by 7 bases; junction bases not matched to a gene: 7. The CDR3 has 15 amino acids. Germline V gene lookup returns CDR1 SGHRS and CDR2 YFSETQ. The CDR3 nucleotides read TGCGCCAGCAGCCCGGGGACAGGGGGGCGGAATGAGCAGTTCTTC. Translation: CASSPGTGGRNEQFF.

This clone was counted only a few times. The chain joins TRBV5-4 to TRBJ2-2; 8 nucleotides align to TRBD2. In germline, CDR1 is SGHNT, CDR2 YYREEE (reference sequence). J lost 5 bases, V lost 5 bases, and 8 bases had no gene match. This CDR3 is 15 amino acids long. In nucleotides, the CDR3 is TGTGCCAGCAGGTGGGAACTAGCGGAGACCGGGGAGCTGTTTTTT. This codes for CASRWELAETGELFF.

This rearrangement joins TRBV5-1 to TRBJ2-5, with 11 bases identical to TRBD1. Per germline, CDR1 SGHRS and CDR2 YFSETQ. The CDR3 spans 15 residues. The J segment lost 4 bases and the V segment lost 4 bases, leaving 6 bases of the junction unmatched. CDR3 nucleotide sequence: TGCGCCAGCAGCCTGGGACAGGGGGACGGAGAGACCCAGTACTTC. Protein product: CASSLGQGDGETQYF. Looking up the rest from reference TRBV5-1 and TRBJ2-5 gives the full variable domain: KAGVTQTPRYLIKTRGQQVTLSCSPISGHRSVSWYQQTPGQGLQFLFEYFSETQRNKGNFPGRFSGRQFSNSRSEMNVSTLELGDSALYLCASSLGQGDGETQYFGPGTRLLVL.

V and J are TRBV7-3 and TRBJ2-1; D may be TRBD2 (7 bases). Germline V lookup: CDR1 SGHTA, CDR2 FQGTGA. V was cut by 0 bases and J by 13 bases, with 13 bases left in between. The CDR3 length is 13 residues. CDR3: CASSLTAGASQFF. Written as DNA, the CDR3 is TGTGCCAGCAGCTTAACGGCGGGGGCCTCCCAGTTCTTC.

The table lists this clone with a count of one. The CDR3 region is CASSYRAGGRTGELFF. Here the CDR3 DNA reads TGTGCCAGCAGTTACAGAGCGGGGGGGCGCACCGGGGAGCTGTTTTTT. This chain joins TRBV6-6 and TRBJ2-2; the match to TRBD2 covers 10 bases. Germline-derived CDR1 and CDR2 are MNHNY and SVGAGI (reference sequence). V trimming: 2 bases; J trimming: 4 bases; junction bases outside the gene matches: 4. The CDR3 has 16 amino acids.

The CDR3 protein is CASTPRRSGTQYF. The DNA of the CDR3 is TGTGCCAGCACCCCGAGGCGGTCGGGTACGCAGTATTTT. The chain combines TRBV13 with TRBJ2-3; D gene ambiguous. V lost 7 bases and J lost 8, with 16 bases in between. Germline V gene sequence: CDR1 PRHDT, CDR2 FYEKMQ (reference sequence). The CDR3 contains 13 residues.